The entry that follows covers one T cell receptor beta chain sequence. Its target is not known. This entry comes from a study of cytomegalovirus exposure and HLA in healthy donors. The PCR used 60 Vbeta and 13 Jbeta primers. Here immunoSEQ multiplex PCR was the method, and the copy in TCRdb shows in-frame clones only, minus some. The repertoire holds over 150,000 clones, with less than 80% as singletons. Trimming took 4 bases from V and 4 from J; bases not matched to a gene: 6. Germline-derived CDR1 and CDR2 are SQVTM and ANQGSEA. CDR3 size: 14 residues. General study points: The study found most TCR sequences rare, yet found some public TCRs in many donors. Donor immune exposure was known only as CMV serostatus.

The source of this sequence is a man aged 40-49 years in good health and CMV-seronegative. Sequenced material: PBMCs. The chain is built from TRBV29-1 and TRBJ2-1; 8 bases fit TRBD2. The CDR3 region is CSVGSSGSYNEQFF. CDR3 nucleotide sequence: TGCAGCGTTGGTTCGAGCGGGAGTTACAATGAGCAGTTCTTC.